The 19 T cell receptor beta chains given below trace back to one sample, sequenced in a study of blood T cell repertoires in COVID-19. The table came from immunoSEQ multiplex PCR; TCRdb's copy has only in-frame clones and leaves some out. This table has some 99,000 clones, over 85% appearing once. What was sequenced was peripheral blood. The receptor set was obtained from a human donor with COVID-19, enrolled during active disease. The donor label of this sample is uncertain.

The V call is TRBV30, the J call TRBJ2-7; 8 bases match TRBD2. CDR1 is GTSNPN and CDR2 is SVGIG in the germline V gene (reference sequence). The CDR3 runs 12 residues. V lost 1 base and J lost 5; bases outside the gene matches: 1. Here the CDR3 DNA reads TGTGCCTGGAGTGACGGGAGGGACGAGCAGTACTTC. Its protein product is CAWSDGRDEQYF.

The chain couples TRBV5-4 to TRBJ1-1, with TRBD1 matching over 8 bases. Germline trimming cut 2 bases from V and 4 bases from J; bases unmatched to any gene: 10. Per germline, CDR1 SGHNT and CDR2 YYREEE (reference sequence). The CDR3 runs to 16 residues. The DNA of the CDR3 is TGTGCCAGCAGCTTTGGACAGGGAGACTTCTTCACTGAAGCTTTCTTT. Translated, it gives CASSFGQGDFFTEAFF.

V gene TRBV14 combines with J gene TRBJ2-7; 9 nucleotides line up with TRBD1. Trimming took 8 bases from V and 2 from J; bases not matched to a gene: 10. Germline V gene data show CDR1 as SGHDN and CDR2 as FVKESK. The CDR3 contains 15 residues. This CDR3 reads CASSGGTGIAYEQYF. The CDR3 DNA follows: TGTGCCAGCTCAGGGGGGACAGGGATCGCCTACGAGCAGTACTTC.

The chain recombines TRBV11-2 with TRBJ2-7; TRBD2 matches at 7 bases. The CDR3 loop spans 15 amino acids. In germline, CDR1 is SGHAT, CDR2 FQNNGV. V was pared by 6 bases and J by 3 bases, with 11 bases of the junction left unmatched. The CDR3 DNA follows: TGTGCCAGCAGTCCCCGCTTGACGGGGGGCTACGAGCAGTACTTC. Protein: CASSPRLTGGYEQYF. Drawing the rest from reference TRBV11-2 and TRBJ2-7, the complete variable domain is EAGVAQSPRYKIIEKRQSVAFWCNPISGHATLYWYQQILGQGPKLLIQFQNNGVVDDSQLPKDRFSAERLKGVDSTLKIQPAKLEDSAVYLCASSPRLTGGYEQYFGPGTRLTVT.

The chain couples TRBV7-5 to TRBJ2-1; the table gives TRBD1 as D, unverified against the DNA. TRBV7-5 is recorded as a pseudogene. The length of the CDR3 is 15 residues. The CDR3 coding sequence is TGTGTCAGAAGCTTTACCGGGACAGGGTACAATGAGCAGTTCTTC. Its protein is CVRSFTGTGYNEQFF.

This clone showed up just once. The chain uses TRBV3-1 (or the pseudogene TRBV3-2) and TRBJ1-1, with D unresolved. V lost 0 bases and J lost 6, with 8 bases in between. The germline CDR1 and CDR2 sequences are LGHDT and YNNKEL (reference sequence). This CDR3 comprises 13 residues. CDR3 sequence (DNA): TGTGCCAGCAGCCAAGAGAGGAGGGCTGAAGCTTTCTTT. Translating it yields CASSQERRAEAFF.

The V and J genes are TRBV5-1 and TRBJ2-1, with 9 positions matching TRBD2. The V and J ends lost 4 bases and 7 bases, in that order; junction bases with no gene match: 12. The CDR3 consists of 16 residues. CDR1 and CDR2 (germline): SGHRS, YFSETQ. DNA for the CDR3: TGCGCCAGCAGCCTAGGACTAGCGCCCAGATATAATGAGCAGTTCTTC. Translation gives CASSLGLAPRYNEQFF. The variable domain in full, with the rest retrieved from reference TRBV5-1 and TRBJ2-1, is KAGVTQTPRYLIKTRGQQVTLSCSPISGHRSVSWYQQTPGQGLQFLFEYFSETQRNKGNFPGRFSGRQFSNSRSEMNVSTLELGDSALYLCASSLGLAPRYNEQFFGPGTRLTVL.

The chain is built from TRBV5-1 and TRBJ1-1, with a weak D call TRBD1 (6 bases). V was pared by 1 base and J by 3 bases, with 13 bases between. The CDR3 covers 15 residues. Per the germline V gene, CDR1 is SGHRS and CDR2 is YFSETQ. CDR3 amino acids: CASSLTGQPYTEAFF. The CDR3 nucleotides read TGCGCCAGCAGCTTGACCGGACAGCCTTACACTGAAGCTTTCTTT. Together with reference TRBV5-1 and TRBJ1-1, the CDR3 gives the full variable domain: KAGVTQTPRYLIKTRGQQVTLSCSPISGHRSVSWYQQTPGQGLQFLFEYFSETQRNKGNFPGRFSGRQFSNSRSEMNVSTLELGDSALYLCASSLTGQPYTEAFFGQGTRLTVV.

The chain is built from TRBV5-8 and TRBJ1-1; D is possibly TRBD1 (6 bases). Germline loops: CDR1 SGHTS, CDR2 YDEGEE. The V gene lost 0 bases and the J gene lost 0 bases, with 15 bases spanning the gap. The CDR3 consists of 17 residues. The CDR3, as DNA: TGTGCCAGCAGCTTGGGGGGGCTCCTCGCCATGAACACTGAAGCTTTCTTT. Encoded protein: CASSLGGLLAMNTEAFF.

This chain uses TRBV7-8 with TRBJ1-1; no reliable D call. The length of the CDR3 is 12 residues. Trimming removed 1 base at V and 6 bases at J, with 6 bases between. Germline CDR1 SGHVS, CDR2 FQNEAQ. CDR3 sequence (DNA): TGTGCCAGCAGCTTAGTCCGAGCTGAAGCTTTCTTT. Residues: CASSLVRAEAFF.

The chain combines TRBV9 with TRBJ2-5; possible D gene TRBD1, 6 bases. Germline loops: CDR1 SGDLS, CDR2 YYNGEE. V was shortened by 4 bases and J by 0 bases, with 13 bases between the two germline ends. The CDR3 contains 15 residues. CDR3 in DNA: TGTGCCAGCAGCCCCCAACCAGGGGACCAAGAGACCCAGTACTTC. It codes for CASSPQPGDQETQYF.

The CDR3 DNA reads TGTGCCAGCAGTGAAGGGCTCCGCGGCTATAATTCACCCCTCCACTTT. Encoded protein: CASSEGLRGYNSPLHF. The chain links TRBV6-1 to TRBJ1-6; D is uncertain. In germline, CDR1 is MNHNS, CDR2 SASEGT. V gave up 1 base and J gave up 3 bases, with 10 bases separating them. The CDR3 runs to 16 residues.

The chain employs TRBV6-5 and TRBJ1-5, with TRBD1 matching 8 bases. V was clipped by 9 bases and J by 7 bases; unmatched bases: 11. CDR1 and CDR2 from the germline V gene are MNHEY and SVGAGI. The length of the CDR3 is 14 residues. In DNA form, the CDR3 reads TGTGCCAGTAGGACAGGGTATAGTGAGCAGCCCCAGCATTTT. Residues: CASRTGYSEQPQHF.

This clone was counted a single time. The rearrangement links TRBV6-5 to TRBJ2-5; tentative D call: TRBD1 (5 bases). In germline, CDR1 is MNHEY, CDR2 SVGAGI. This CDR3 region has 14 residues. The V end lost 6 bases, the J end lost 0 bases, and 11 bases lay between the germline ends. In DNA, the CDR3 is TGTGCCAGCAGCCAAGGGGTGTACCAAGAGACCCAGTACTTC. Translating it yields CASSQGVYQETQYF.

This chain uses TRBV5-4 with TRBJ1-2, with 7 positions matching TRBD1. Trimming at V came to 5 bases and at J to 8 bases, leaving 9 bases not matched to a gene. CDR1 and CDR2 from the germline V gene are SGHNT and YYREEE (reference sequence). This CDR3 contains 13 residues. The DNA for the CDR3 is TGTGCCAGCAGTTCACAGGGGCAGCGAGGCTACACCTTC. It specifies CASSSQGQRGYTF.

J is TRBJ1-1 and V is TRBV6-5, with TRBD1 matching over 7 bases. Per the germline V gene, CDR1 is MNHEY and CDR2 is SVGAGI. V was pared by 5 bases and J by 7 bases, with 13 bases of the junction left unmatched. CDR3 size: 15 residues. The CDR3 spells CASSTKPTGKREAFF. In DNA, the CDR3 is TGTGCCAGCAGTACAAAACCGACAGGGAAACGTGAAGCTTTCTTT.

This chain uses TRBV9 with TRBJ2-5; 9 bases agree with TRBD2. Germline V gives CDR1 SGDLS, CDR2 YYNGEE. V lost 2 bases to trimming and J lost 4 bases; unmatched junction nucleotides: 15. This CDR3 is built from 18 residues. CDR3 sequence (DNA): TGTGCCAGCAGCGTGGGGCCCGGGACTAGCTGGAGCGGAGAGACCCAGTACTTC. It codes for CASSVGPGTSWSGETQYF.

This clone was seen once. V usage is TRBV3-1 (or the pseudogene TRBV3-2) and J usage is TRBJ2-3, with TRBD2 matching 13 bases. The CDR3 has 17 residues. Trimming took 5 bases from V and 1 from J; bases not matched to a gene: 6. The V gene's germline CDR1 is LGHDT and CDR2 YNNKEL (reference sequence). CDR3 loop: CASSSRLAGGRTDTQYF. The DNA for the CDR3 is TGTGCCAGCAGCTCCCGACTAGCGGGGGGCCGCACAGATACGCAGTATTTT.

The genes are TRBV6-5 and TRBJ2-1; TRBD1 might be the D (8 bases). Germline CDR1 MNHEY, CDR2 SVGAGI. Trimming left V 5 bases short and J 11 bases short, with 22 bases between. This CDR3 has 15 residues. The CDR3 reads CASSIRQGRGYQQFF. The CDR3 DNA sequence: TGTGCCAGCAGTATCAGACAGGGGCGGGGGTATCAGCAGTTCTTC.